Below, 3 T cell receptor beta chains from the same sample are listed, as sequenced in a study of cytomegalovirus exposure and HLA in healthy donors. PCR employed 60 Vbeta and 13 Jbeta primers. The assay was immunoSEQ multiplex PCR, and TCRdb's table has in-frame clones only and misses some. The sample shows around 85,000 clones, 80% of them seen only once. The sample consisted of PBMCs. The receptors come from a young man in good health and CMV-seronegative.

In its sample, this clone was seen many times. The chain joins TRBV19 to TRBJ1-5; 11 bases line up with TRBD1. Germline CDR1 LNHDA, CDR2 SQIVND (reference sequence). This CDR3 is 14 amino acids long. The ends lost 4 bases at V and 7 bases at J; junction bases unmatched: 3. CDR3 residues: CASSTGQGDQPQHF. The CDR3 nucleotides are TGTGCCAGTAGTACGGGACAGGGGGACCAGCCCCAGCATTTT.

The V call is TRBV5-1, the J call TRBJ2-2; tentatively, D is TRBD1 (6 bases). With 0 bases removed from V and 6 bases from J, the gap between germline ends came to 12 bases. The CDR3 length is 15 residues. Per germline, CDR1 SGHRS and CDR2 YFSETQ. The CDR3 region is CASSLEGGLAGELFF. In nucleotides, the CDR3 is TGCGCCAGCAGCTTGGAAGGGGGTTTGGCCGGGGAGCTGTTTTTT.

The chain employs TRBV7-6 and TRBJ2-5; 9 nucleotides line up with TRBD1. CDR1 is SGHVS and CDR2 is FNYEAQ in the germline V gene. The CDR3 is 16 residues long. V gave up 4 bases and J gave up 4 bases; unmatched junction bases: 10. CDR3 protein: CASSYLTGGIGETQYF. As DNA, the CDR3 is TGTGCCAGCAGCTACTTGACAGGGGGAATAGGAGAGACCCAGTACTTC.